The 32 T cell receptor beta chains below come from one sample, sequenced in a study of shared clonotypes between healthy human individuals. Naive CD8 cells lacked CD45RO and underwent positive selection for CCR7, leaving out terminally differentiated effector memory CD45RA+ cells. Sequencing used immunoSEQ multiplex PCR; TCRdb keeps in-frame clones, though not all of them. The sample lists around 1.9 million clones; about 93% were seen once. The specimen sequenced was naive CD8+ T cells from PBMCs. These receptors were collected from a man aged 18-30 years in good health. Some clones in this sample may be carry-over from other donors' samples.

Here the CDR3 reads CASSQARTGQETQYF. The CDR3 DNA reads as TGCGCCAGCAGCCAAGCAAGGACAGGCCAAGAGACCCAGTACTTC. The chain links TRBV4-3 to TRBJ2-5, with 7 bases matching TRBD1. Germline V gene data show CDR1 as LGHNA and CDR2 as YSLEER. Losses at the gene ends were 1 base for V and 1 base for J; bases not matched to a gene: 3. This CDR3 contains 15 residues.

The chain employs TRBV29-1 and TRBJ2-5; no firm D call. The J call is in doubt because the DNA end fits TRBJ2-7 better. The CDR3 extends over 12 amino acids. Germline V gene data show CDR1 as SQVTM and CDR2 as ANQGSEA. CDR3 DNA sequence: TGCAGCGTTGTGAGAGGAAACTACGAGCAGTACTTC. This codes for CSVVRGNYEQYF.

The V gene is TRBV14, the J gene TRBJ1-1; the D is unclear. The CDR3 consists of 13 residues. The V end was cut by 6 bases, the J end by 2 bases, with 10 bases between. Germline V gives CDR1 SGHDN, CDR2 FVKESK. CDR3 amino acids: CASRLDGNTEAFF. CDR3 sequence (DNA): TGTGCCAGCAGACTCGACGGAAACACTGAAGCTTTCTTT.

The rearrangement uses TRBV13 and TRBJ2-1; 10 nucleotides match TRBD1. The CDR3 covers 15 residues. J gave up 8 bases and V 5 bases, and 9 bases lay outside the gene matches. From germline, CDR1 is PRHDT and CDR2 FYEKMQ (reference sequence). CDR3 in amino acids: CASSHRTGGDDEQFF. The CDR3 DNA is TGTGCCAGCAGCCACCGGACAGGGGGGGACGATGAGCAGTTCTTC.

The V call is TRBV11-2, the J call TRBJ2-5; tentatively, D is TRBD1 or TRBD2 (6 bases each). Deletions cut 7 bases from V and 5 bases from J, with 20 bases between. The CDR3 extends over 15 amino acids. The germline V gene has CDR1 SGHAT and CDR2 FQNNGV. The CDR3 nucleotides are TGTGCCAGCACCCGAGAGGGGGGAGAGGGCGAGACCCAGTACTTC. Encoded protein: CASTREGGEGETQYF. Supplemented by reference TRBV11-2 and TRBJ2-5, the full variable domain reads EAGVAQSPRYKIIEKRQSVAFWCNPISGHATLYWYQQILGQGPKLLIQFQNNGVVDDSQLPKDRFSAERLKGVDSTLKIQPAKLEDSAVYLCASTREGGEGETQYFGPGTRLLVL.

The chain couples TRBV27 to TRBJ2-7; D is ambiguous. The CDR3 sequence is 12 residues long. V shed 6 bases and J shed 0 bases, with 6 bases lying between them. Germline assignment: CDR1 MNHEY and CDR2 SMNVEV (reference sequence). CDR3 residues: CASRSISYEQYF. The CDR3, as DNA: TGTGCCAGCAGGTCAATCTCCTACGAGCAGTACTTC.

The chain employs TRBV19 and TRBJ2-5; no clear D. With 4 bases removed from V and 5 bases from J, the gap between germline ends came to 11 bases. The CDR3 extends over 13 amino acids. Germline assignment: CDR1 LNHDA and CDR2 SQIVND (reference sequence). This CDR3 is CASSTLSGETQYF. CDR3 DNA: TGTGCCAGTAGTACATTATCCGGGGAGACCCAGTACTTC.

The rearrangement links TRBV7-8 to TRBJ2-3, with 9 bases identical to TRBD2. The germline V gene encodes CDR1 SGHVS and CDR2 FQNEAQ. The V gene end was trimmed by 0 bases and the J gene end by 2 bases; junction bases not matched to a gene: 6. The CDR3 spans 17 residues. DNA for the CDR3: TGTGCCAGCAGCTTAGCGTTGGTAGCGGGAGCCACAGATACGCAGTATTTT. The encoded protein is CASSLALVAGATDTQYF.

The V and J genes are TRBV11-2 and TRBJ1-1; TRBD1 is a possible D gene (5 bases). Trimming pared 9 bases from V and 5 bases from J, leaving 13 bases between. CDR3 size: 12 residues. Germline CDR1 SGHAT, CDR2 FQNNGV. The CDR3 is CASSNGGTEAFF. Here the CDR3 DNA reads TGTGCCAGTTCAAACGGGGGGACTGAAGCTTTCTTT.

V gene TRBV7-8 combines with J gene TRBJ2-3, with D possibly matching TRBD2 (5 bases). This CDR3 has 17 residues. Trimming took 5 bases from V and 2 from J, leaving 20 bases between them. The V gene's germline CDR1 is SGHVS and CDR2 FQNEAQ. CDR3 in amino acids: CASSLSRAAANTDTQYF. CDR3 DNA: TGTGCCAGCAGCCTATCCCGGGCAGCGGCCAACACAGATACGCAGTATTTT. Filled out from reference TRBV7-8 and TRBJ2-3, the complete variable domain reads GAGVSQSPRYKVAKRGQDVALRCDPISGHVSLFWYQQALGQGPEFLTYFQNEAQLDKSGLPSDRFFAERPEGSVSTLKIQRTQQEDSAVYLCASSLSRAAANTDTQYFGPGTRLTVL.

V and J are TRBV5-1 and TRBJ2-1; 7 bases fit TRBD2. There are 16 residues in the CDR3. The junction had 10 bases not matched to a gene; V was cut back by 0 bases and J by 7 bases. CDR1 and CDR2 (germline): SGHRS, YFSETQ. CDR3 in amino acids: CASSLARAGRLNEQFF. The CDR3 DNA is TGCGCCAGCAGCTTGGCGCGAGCGGGACGACTTAATGAGCAGTTCTTC.

The chain combines TRBV10-3 with TRBJ1-2; unclear D gene. The CDR3 contains 13 residues. V shed 3 bases and J shed 8 bases, with 13 bases lying between them. Looked up from germline, CDR1 is ENHRY and CDR2 is SYGVKD. CDR3 coding DNA: TGTGCCATCAGTGATCCCGACCCCAAGGGCTACACCTTC. This sequence encodes CAISDPDPKGYTF.

The genes are TRBV28 and TRBJ1-2; weak D call: TRBD1 (5 bases). Germline V gene data show CDR1 as MDHEN and CDR2 as SYDVKM. Trimming cost V 6 bases and J 4 bases, with 12 bases left between them. This CDR3 region has 13 residues. The CDR3 coding sequence is TGTGCCAGCAGGATGACAGCAACCTATGGCTACACCTTC. It encodes CASRMTATYGYTF.

V and J are TRBV5-6 and TRBJ2-1, with 12 nucleotides matching TRBD1. Germline V gives CDR1 SGHDT, CDR2 YYEEEE. V shed 3 bases and J 7 bases; nucleotides not matched to a gene: 5. This CDR3 is 15 amino acids long. CDR3 DNA: TGTGCCAGCAGCTGGGGACAGGGGGCGCGAAATGAGCAGTTCTTC. It is translated as CASSWGQGARNEQFF. Filled out from reference TRBV5-6 and TRBJ2-1, the complete variable domain reads DAGVTQSPTHLIKTRGQQVTLRCSPKSGHDTVSWYQQALGQGPQFIFQYYEEEERQRGNFPDRFSGHQFPNYSSELNVNALLLGDSALYLCASSWGQGARNEQFFGPGTRLTVL.

CDR3 DNA: TGTGCCAGCAGCTTAGTAACGGGGGCAAATGAGCAGTTCTTC. This sequence encodes CASSLVTGANEQFF. J is TRBJ2-1 and V is TRBV11-3; the D gene could be TRBD1 or TRBD2 (6 bases each). Trimming cost V 1 base and J 7 bases, with 11 bases left between them. Germline V gene data show CDR1 as SGHNT and CDR2 as YENEEA. CDR3 length: 14 residues.

This sequence joins TRBV7-3 and TRBJ2-3, with 13 positions matching TRBD2. This CDR3 region has 18 residues. Germline values: CDR1 SGHTA, CDR2 FQGTGA. The ends lost 5 bases at V and 1 base at J; junction bases unmatched: 9. The CDR3 reads CASSPGLAGPVGTDTQYF. DNA of the CDR3: TGTGCCAGCAGCCCGGGACTAGCGGGACCTGTGGGCACAGATACGCAGTATTTT.

The chain carries TRBV28 and TRBJ2-7, with 7 positions matching TRBD1. The CDR3 covers 16 residues. Germline CDR1 MDHEN, CDR2 SYDVKM. Trimming cost V 3 bases and J 2 bases; bases outside gene matches: 10. The CDR3 DNA reads as TGTGCCAGCAGTTTCCGGACAGGACCCCTAACCTACGAGCAGTACTTC. Amino acid sequence: CASSFRTGPLTYEQYF.

The chain couples TRBV7-8 to TRBJ2-5; D is possibly TRBD1 or TRBD2 (5 bases each). This CDR3 is built from 14 residues. Trimming removed 7 bases at V and 5 bases at J, with 17 bases between. Germline V gene data show CDR1 as SGHVS and CDR2 as FQNEAQ. The DNA for the CDR3 is TGTGCCAGCAAGCAGCCGGACAAGCGGGAGACCCAGTACTTC. Protein sequence: CASKQPDKRETQYF.

The CDR3 DNA reads TGTGCCAGCAGTTACTCCTCCCAGGGCACTGAAGCTTTCTTT. It is translated as CASSYSSQGTEAFF. The chain carries TRBV6-5 and TRBJ1-1, with a possible D match to TRBD1 (5 bases). Germline V gives CDR1 MNHEY, CDR2 SVGAGI. The ends were cut back, 0 bases at V and 4 bases at J, with 9 bases in the middle. The CDR3 runs to 14 residues.

The gene calls are TRBV11-2 and TRBJ1-4; a possible D gene is TRBD1 (6 bases). The CDR3 consists of 15 residues. Trimming left V 5 bases short and J 2 bases short, with 12 bases between. Germline V gene sequence: CDR1 SGHAT, CDR2 FQNNGV. CDR3 protein: CASSPGAGTNEKLFF. For the CDR3, the DNA is TGTGCCAGCAGCCCAGGGGCTGGCACTAATGAAAAACTGTTTTTT.

J is TRBJ2-7 and V is TRBV29-1; tentatively, D is TRBD1 (6 bases). The CDR3 extends over 13 amino acids. V dropped 1 base and J dropped 2 bases, with 9 bases sitting between them. Germline values: CDR1 SQVTM, CDR2 ANQGSEA. CDR3 coding DNA: TGCAGCGTTGAAGGGACAGATACCTACGAGCAGTACTTC. It yields the protein CSVEGTDTYEQYF.

V usage is TRBV4-2 and J usage is TRBJ1-2, with 9 bases lining up with TRBD1. Germline lookup yields CDR1 LGHNA and CDR2 YNFKEQ. V was clipped by 6 bases and J by 8 bases; unmatched bases: 7. The CDR3 spans 13 residues. The CDR3 nucleotides read TGTGCCAGCAGGTTGACAGGGGGGGGCGGCTACACCTTC. This encodes CASRLTGGGGYTF.

This chain links TRBV19 with TRBJ2-7; D is possibly TRBD1 or TRBD2 (5 bases each). Germline CDR1 reads LNHDA; CDR2 reads SQIVND (reference sequence). Trimming pared 3 bases from V and 5 bases from J, leaving 11 bases between. The CDR3 extends over 13 amino acids. The CDR3 region is CASSIRGTDEQYF. The CDR3 coding sequence is TGTGCCAGTAGTATCCGTGGGACCGACGAGCAGTACTTC.

The rearrangement links TRBV9 to TRBJ1-1, with D tentatively TRBD1 (6 bases). Trimming took off 4 bases at V and 0 bases at J, with 13 bases between the two ends. Germline assignment: CDR1 SGDLS and CDR2 YYNGEE. This CDR3 is 15 amino acids long. CDR3 DNA: TGTGCCAGCAGCCCGCCACAGGGTTTGAACACTGAAGCTTTCTTT. It translates to CASSPPQGLNTEAFF.

This chain links TRBV7-9 with TRBJ2-5; D assignment may be TRBD1 or TRBD2 (5 bases each). Trimming removed 5 bases from V and 7 bases from J, with 20 bases in between. The CDR3 runs to 15 residues. The germline CDR1 and CDR2 sequences are SEHNR and FQNEAQ (reference sequence). The CDR3 sequence is CASSHYRDPVGTQYF. The DNA of the CDR3 is TGTGCCAGCAGCCACTACCGGGACCCCGTGGGGACCCAGTACTTC.

This chain links TRBV11-3 with TRBJ2-5; TRBD1 aligns across 11 bases. V lost 1 base, J lost 4 bases, and 8 bases stayed unmatched. The germline V gene has CDR1 SGHNT and CDR2 YENEEA. This CDR3 contains 17 residues. The DNA for the CDR3 is TGTGCCAGCAGCTTAGGGACAGGGGGCGCGACCACAGAGACCCAGTACTTC. This encodes CASSLGTGGATTETQYF.

The chain combines TRBV15 with TRBJ1-5; D is possibly TRBD1 (5 bases). Germline CDR1 is LNHNV and CDR2 is YYDKDF (reference sequence). V was clipped by 9 bases and J by 2 bases, with 17 bases between them. The CDR3 runs to 15 residues. The DNA for the CDR3 is TGTGCCACGGCCCAGGAGGAGGGGCGCAATCAGCCCCAGCATTTT. Translated: CATAQEEGRNQPQHF.

Details on this clone: The sample holds other DNA sequences that translate to the same CDR3. The V gene is TRBV5-6, the J gene TRBJ1-1; the match to TRBD1 covers 9 bases. V trimming: 0 bases; J trimming: 0 bases; junction bases outside the gene matches: 0. The CDR3 spans 15 residues. Germline V gene data show CDR1 as SGHDT and CDR2 as YYEEEE. The CDR3 spells CASSLDRGLNTEAFF. The CDR3 DNA sequence: TGTGCCAGCAGCTTGGACAGGGGGCTGAACACTGAAGCTTTCTTT.

To note about this clone: Within the sample, other DNA sequences also encode this same CDR3. The chain links TRBV19 to TRBJ2-7; D not certain. CDR1 and CDR2 from the germline V gene are LNHDA and SQIVND (reference sequence). The CDR3 is 11 residues long. Trimming cost V 1 base and J 7 bases, with 5 bases left between them. For the CDR3, the DNA is TGTGCCAGTAGTATAGCTGGAGAGCAGTACTTC. Its translation is CASSIAGEQYF.

The chain recombines TRBV7-2 with TRBJ2-5; 9 bases are a match to TRBD2. The J call is doubtful: the DNA matches TRBJ2-7 better. The CDR3 consists of 16 residues. Germline CDR1 SGHTA, CDR2 FQGNSA. The chain's CDR3 is CASSLGQAGGTYEQYF. CDR3 DNA sequence: TGTGCCAGCAGCTTAGGTCAGGCGGGAGGGACCTACGAGCAGTACTTC.

The gene calls are TRBV18 and TRBJ1-3; D gene ambiguous. Germline V lookup: CDR1 KGHSH, CDR2 LQKENI. This CDR3 region has 15 residues. The V gene lost 4 bases and the J gene lost 0 bases, with 10 bases spanning the gap. The CDR3 DNA is TGTGCCAGCTCACTTTGGGGAAGCTCTGGAAACACCATATATTTT. Protein sequence: CASSLWGSSGNTIYF.

As DNA, the CDR3 is TGTGCCAGCAGTTCCCTGGGGGACAGCTACGAGCAGTACTTC. It specifies CASSSLGDSYEQYF. The chain is built from TRBV28 and TRBJ2-7; TRBD1 matches 7 bases. Germline trimming cut 4 bases from V and 3 bases from J; bases unmatched to any gene: 6. The CDR3 sequence is 14 residues long. CDR1 is MDHEN, CDR2 SYDVKM, per germline.